This T cell receptor (beta chain) derives from a study of blood T cell repertoires in COVID-19. Study as a whole: Sample material is recorded as cDNA or gDNA derived from T cells, B-cell-depleted T cells, or PBMCs.

The repertoire was sequenced with immunoSEQ multiplex PCR; TCRdb's copy has only in-frame clones and lacks some. The table records about 140,000 clones, over 75% of them present only once. Sequenced: peripheral blood. The receptor comes from a woman aged 45 to 65 with acute or convalescent COVID-19.

CDR3 protein: CASSVDNGGAISYNEQFF. CDR3 nucleotides: TGTGCCAGCAGCGTGGACAACGGGGGGGCCATATCCTACAATGAGCAGTTCTTC. The V and J genes are TRBV9 and TRBJ2-1; TRBD2 matches 8 bases. The CDR3 runs 18 residues. V gave up 2 bases and J gave up 1 base; unmatched junction bases: 11. Germline V gives CDR1 SGDLS, CDR2 YYNGEE.